This entry is about one T cell receptor (beta chain). Its antigen is still unknown. V was pared by 8 bases and J by 0 bases, with 14 bases between. CDR3 length: 14 residues. Germline lookup yields CDR1 MDHEN and CDR2 SYDVKM. This record comes from a study of shared clonotypes between healthy human individuals. Overall study results and limits: It was only blood that was sampled, and tissue repertoires likely differ.

The assay was carried out at the deep level. Here immunoSEQ multiplex PCR was the method, and the copy in TCRdb shows in-frame clones only, minus some. Among about a million clones listed, approximately 77% were seen once. All donors were healthy HIV-negative adults lacking recent acute infections or vaccinations. The chain employs TRBV28 and TRBJ2-7, with D unclear. Input material: memory CD4+ T cells from PBMCs. Noted subset: CD45RA-negative fraction. This receptor was identified in a man between 18 and 35 years old in good health. Some clones in this sample may be carry-over from other donors' samples. Here the CDR3 DNA reads TGTGCCAGCGCATCCCCCGGCCGCTCCTACGAGCAGTACTTC. Translating gives CASASPGRSYEQYF.